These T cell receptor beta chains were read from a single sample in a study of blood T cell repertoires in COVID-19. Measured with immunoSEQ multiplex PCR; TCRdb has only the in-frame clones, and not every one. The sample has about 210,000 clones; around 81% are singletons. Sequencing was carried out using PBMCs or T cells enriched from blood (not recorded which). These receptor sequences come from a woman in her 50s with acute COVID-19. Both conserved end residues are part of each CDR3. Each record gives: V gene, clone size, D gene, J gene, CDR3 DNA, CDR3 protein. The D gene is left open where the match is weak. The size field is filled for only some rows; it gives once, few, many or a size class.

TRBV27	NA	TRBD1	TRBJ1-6	TGTGCCAGTAAAGACAGGGGAAATTCACCCCTCCACTTT	CASKDRGNSPLHF
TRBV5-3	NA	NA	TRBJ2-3	TGTGCCAGAAGATCAGGGTTGAGCACAGATACGCAGTATTTT	CARRSGLSTDTQYF
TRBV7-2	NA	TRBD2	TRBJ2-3	TGTGCCAGCAGCAATTTCGGACTAGCGGGGGTGGATACGCAGTATTTT	CASSNFGLAGVDTQYF
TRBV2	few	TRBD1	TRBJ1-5	TGTGCCAGCAGTGAACAGGGACAGGGCATCCCTCAGCCCCAGCATTTT	CASSEQGQGIPQPQHF
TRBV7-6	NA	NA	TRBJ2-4	TGTGCCAGCAGCCCCTACTCGGGGGTAACCAAAAACATTCAGTACTTC	CASSPYSGVTKNIQYF
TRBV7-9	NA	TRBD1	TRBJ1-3	TGTGCCAGCAGCTTACGCGCAGGACAGGGGATCTCTGGAAACACCATATATTTT	CASSLRAGQGISGNTIYF
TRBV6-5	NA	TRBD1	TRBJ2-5	TGTGCCAGCAGTTACTCAGGGACAGGGGGCGGCGAGACCCAGTACTTC	CASSYSGTGGGETQYF
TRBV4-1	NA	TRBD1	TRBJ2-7	TGCGCCAGCAGCCAAGAACAGGGGGTAGGGGAGCAGTACTTC	CASSQEQGVGEQYF
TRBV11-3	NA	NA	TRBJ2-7	TGTGCCAGCAGCTTCAGCTACGAGCAGTACTTC	CASSFSYEQYF
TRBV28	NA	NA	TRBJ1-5	TGTGCCAGCAGGACAGGACAAGGGCCCCAGCATTTT	CASRTGQGPQHF
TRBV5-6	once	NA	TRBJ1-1	TGTGCCAGCACCCTAAGCACAGGAAAAGCTTTCTTT	CASTLSTGKAFF
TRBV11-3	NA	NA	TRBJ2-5	TGTGCCAGCAGCTTAGAAGGGCAGGGGTCCATGATGACCCAGTACTTC	CASSLEGQGSMMTQYF
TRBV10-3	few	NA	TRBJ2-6	TGTGCCATCACTATACAGCCTTCTGGGGCCAACGTCCTGACTTTC	CAITIQPSGANVLTF
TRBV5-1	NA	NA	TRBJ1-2	TGCGCCAGCAGCTTGGGGCAGGGAAACTATGGCTACACCTTC	CASSLGQGNYGYTF
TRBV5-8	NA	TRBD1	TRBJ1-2	TGTGCCAGCAGCTTGTTTAAGGGGGCCCACTATGGCTACACCTTC	CASSLFKGAHYGYTF
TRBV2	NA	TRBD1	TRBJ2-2	TGTGCCAGCACGAGATCGACAGGGAGCAACACCGGGGAGCTGTTTTTT	CASTRSTGSNTGELFF
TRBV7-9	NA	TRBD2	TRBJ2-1	TGTGCCAGCAGCTCCAGCAAAGTGGTAGCGGGCCCTCGTGATGAGCAGTTCTTC	CASSSSKVVAGPRDEQFF
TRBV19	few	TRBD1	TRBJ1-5	TGTGCCAGTATTTGGAGGACAGGGGTTAATCAGCCCCAGCATTTT	CASIWRTGVNQPQHF
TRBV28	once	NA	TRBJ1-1	TGTGCCAGCAGTTTGCCAGGGTTCATGAACACTGAAGCTTTCTTT	CASSLPGFMNTEAFF
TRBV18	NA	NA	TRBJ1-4	TGTGCCAGCTCACCGCAGGCAACTAATGAAAAACTGTTTTTT	CASSPQATNEKLFF
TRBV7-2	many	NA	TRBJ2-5	TGTGCCAGCAGCTTCGGGCTTTTGGGGCCCCAAGAGACCCAGTACTTC	CASSFGLLGPQETQYF
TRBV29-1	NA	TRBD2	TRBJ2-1	TGCAGCGTTGTAGCGGGGGGAGGTAATGAGCAGTTCTTC	CSVVAGGGNEQFF
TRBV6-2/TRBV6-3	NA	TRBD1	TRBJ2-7	TGTGCCAGCAGTCACCGGGACAGGGTTGATGAGCAGTACTTC	CASSHRDRVDEQYF
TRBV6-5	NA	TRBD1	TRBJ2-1	TGTGCCAGCATCGGTACAGGGGGAAAGAATGAGCAGTTCTTC	CASIGTGGKNEQFF
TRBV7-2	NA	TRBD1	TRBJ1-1	TGTGCCAGCAGCTTAGGGGGGCCGGGGACAGGGTCTCCAGAAGCTTTCTTT	CASSLGGPGTGSPEAFF
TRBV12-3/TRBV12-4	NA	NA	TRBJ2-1	TGTGCCAGCAGTTTTTCCGGGAACAATGAGCAGTTCTTC	CASSFSGNNEQFF
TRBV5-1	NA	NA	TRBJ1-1	TGCGCCAGCAGAGAGGTGAACACTGAAGCTTTCTTT	CASREVNTEAFF
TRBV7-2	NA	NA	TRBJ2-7	TGTGCCAGCAGCTTGGGGACTGGAGAGCAGTACTTC	CASSLGTGEQYF
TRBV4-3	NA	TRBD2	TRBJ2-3	TGCGCCAGCAGCCAAGGGCCCAGCGGGGTAAGAAACACAGATACGCAGTATTTT	CASSQGPSGVRNTDTQYF
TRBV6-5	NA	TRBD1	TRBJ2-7	TGTGCCAGCACCTGGAAGGACAGGGGATTTTACGAGCAGTACTTC	CASTWKDRGFYEQYF
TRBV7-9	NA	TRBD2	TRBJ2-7	TGTGCCAGCAGCTCTGGGCGGGGGGCCCCCTACGAGCAGTACTTC	CASSSGRGAPYEQYF
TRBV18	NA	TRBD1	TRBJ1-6	TGTGCCAGCTCCCAGGACAGGGTTAATTCACCCCTCCACTTT	CASSQDRVNSPLHF
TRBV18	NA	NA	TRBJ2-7	TGTGCCAGCTCACCAACCGACAGCTCCTACGAGCAGTACTTC	CASSPTDSSYEQYF
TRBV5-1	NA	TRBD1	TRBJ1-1	TGCGCCAGCAGCCCAGACCCGCGGTCACAGGGGCTAACTGAAGCTTTCTTT	CASSPDPRSQGLTEAFF
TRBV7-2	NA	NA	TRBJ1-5	TGTGCCAGCAGCTTAGTTGTCCCACAGGTAGGGCAGCCCCAGCATTTT	CASSLVVPQVGQPQHF
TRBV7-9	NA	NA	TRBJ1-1	TGTGCCAGCAGCCCCACAGTACCCAGCACTGAAGCTTTCTTT	CASSPTVPSTEAFF
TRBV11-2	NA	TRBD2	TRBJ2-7	TGTGCCAGCAGCCGTGGGACTAGCGGAGCCTACGAGCAGTACTTC	CASSRGTSGAYEQYF
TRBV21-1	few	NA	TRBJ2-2	TGTGCCAGCAGCAAACTACTGAGGGTTTATTACACCGGGGAGCTGTTTTTT	CASSKLLRVYYTGELFF
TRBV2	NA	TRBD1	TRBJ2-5	TGTGCCAGCGGTGGACAGGGCAGGGAGACCCAGTACTTC	CASGGQGRETQYF
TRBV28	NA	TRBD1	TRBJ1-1	TGTGCCAGCAGTTTACCGGGGACAGGGGGAACTTTCTTT	CASSLPGTGGTFF
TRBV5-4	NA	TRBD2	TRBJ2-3	TGTGCCAGCAGCTTTTTTGCGGGAGGTGATACGCAGTATTTT	CASSFFAGGDTQYF
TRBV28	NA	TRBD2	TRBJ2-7	TGTGCCAGCAGTTTCCCCGAACTAGCGGGAGTACCCTACGAGCAGTACTTC	CASSFPELAGVPYEQYF
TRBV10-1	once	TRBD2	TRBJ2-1	TGCGCTAGAAAAATAGCGGGGCGATCCTACAATGAGCAGTTCTTC	CARKIAGRSYNEQFF
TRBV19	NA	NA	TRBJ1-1	TGTGCCAGTAGTATAGAGAGGAACACTGAAGCTTTCTTT	CASSIERNTEAFF
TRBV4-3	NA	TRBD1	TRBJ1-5	TGCGCCAGCAGCCAAGATAAGGACAGGGTGGAGGATAGCAATCAGCCCCAGCATTTT	CASSQDKDRVEDSNQPQHF
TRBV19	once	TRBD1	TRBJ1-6	TGTGCCAGTAGTAGAACAGGGGTGTTGAATTCACCCCTCCACTTT	CASSRTGVLNSPLHF
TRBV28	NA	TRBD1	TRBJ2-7	TGTGCCAGCAGTACTAAGATACAGGGGCGGTACGAGCAGTACTTC	CASSTKIQGRYEQYF
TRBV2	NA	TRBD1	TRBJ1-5	TGTGCCAGCAAGGCAGGGGGCGCGTCCGGCAATCAGCCCCAGCATTTT	CASKAGGASGNQPQHF
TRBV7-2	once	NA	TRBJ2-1	TGTGCCAGCAGCTTATTGTCGTTAGCGCAGAACAATGAGCAGTTCTTC	CASSLLSLAQNNEQFF
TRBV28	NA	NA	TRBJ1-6	TGTGCCAGCAGTTTTGGGACAACAGATAATTCACCCCTCCACTTT	CASSFGTTDNSPLHF
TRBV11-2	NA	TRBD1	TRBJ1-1	TGTGCCAGCAGCTTTGCACGGACAGGGGGTTGGACTGAAGCTTTCTTT	CASSFARTGGWTEAFF
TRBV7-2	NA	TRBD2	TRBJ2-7	TGTGCCAGCAGCTTAGGGGGAGGGTCACCCTACGAGCAGTACTTC	CASSLGGGSPYEQYF